This TCR beta chain originates from a study of blood T cell repertoires in COVID-19. Study-wide background: Collection of acute and convalescent COVID-19 samples took place in the United States, Italy and Spain. Nucleic acid was either cDNA or gDNA, and it came from T cells, B-cell-depleted T cells, or PBMCs.

CDR1 and CDR2 from the germline V gene are SGHRS and YFSETQ. CDR3 length: 15 amino acids. Losses at the gene ends were 4 bases for V and 4 bases for J; bases not matched to a gene: 5. Sequencing used immunoSEQ multiplex PCR; TCRdb keeps in-frame clones, though not all of them. Of about 190,000 clones detected, more than 60% appear once; the ten largest clones hold 12%. Sequenced: peripheral blood. The chain couples TRBV5-1 to TRBJ1-5, with 10 bases identical to TRBD1. The TCR comes from a woman in her forties or fifties with acute or convalescent COVID-19. The CDR3 spells CASSRGTGVNQPQHF. CDR3 nucleotides: TGCGCCAGCAGCCGAGGGACAGGGGTTAATCAGCCCCAGCATTTT.